This passage covers 30 T cell receptor beta chains from one sample sequenced in a study of regulatory T cells in long-lasting Graves disease. Time point specified: newly diagnosed GD, antithyroid drugs for less than 3 months. PBMC RNA was the source of the TCR library. CDR3 regions were amplified by Arm-PCR using iRepertoire HTBI primers to build TCR beta libraries. TCRdb re-analysed the multiplex PCR reads in MiXCR, keeping a single row per CDR3 protein. The data hold some 400,000 distinct CDR3 sequences, with 15% observed a single time. Another study also made use of these data, one on T cells in Graves' hyperthyroidism and ophthalmopathy.

Sequencing was performed on peripheral blood mononuclear cells (PBMCs), taken at new diagnosis, from a patient treated with antithyroid drugs. Source of these receptors: a woman aged 25-40 years with Graves disease.

Many counts were recorded for this clonotype. The V call is TRBV4-1, the J call TRBJ2-5; TRBD1 agrees at 9 bases. Germline V CDR1 and CDR2: MGHRA, YSYEKL. The CDR3 consists of 15 residues. J was trimmed by 3 bases and V by 1 base; bases with no gene match: 3. CDR3 amino acids: CASSQVGQGKETQYF. The CDR3 DNA reads TGCGCCAGCAGCCAAGTCGGACAGGGGAAAGAGACCCAGTACTTC.

This clonotype was seen a handful of times. V usage is TRBV9 and J usage is TRBJ2-2; no reliable D call. The V gene's germline CDR1 is SGDLS and CDR2 YYNGEE. Trimming stripped 3 bases from V and 4 bases from J, with 7 bases between. The CDR3 is made up of 13 amino acids. CDR3 nucleotides: TGTGCCAGCAGCGCTATAGGCACCGGGGAGCTGTTTTTT. Translating gives CASSAIGTGELFF.

The sample holds many counts of this clonotype. In DNA form, the CDR3 reads TGTGCCAGCAGCTTAGCTAGCGGGAGCTCCTGGGATGAGCAGTTCTTC. It yields the protein CASSLASGSSWDEQFF. The rearrangement uses TRBV7-2 and TRBJ2-1, with 9 bases matching TRBD2. Germline V gene lookup returns CDR1 SGHTA and CDR2 FQGNSA. V shed 0 bases, J shed 8 bases, and the junction held 8 bases outside the gene matches. CDR3 length: 16 amino acids.

This chain joins TRBV9 and TRBJ2-1; TRBD2 agrees at 11 bases. Germline V gene sequence: CDR1 SGDLS, CDR2 YYNGEE. With 4 bases clipped from V and 4 bases from J, the junction kept 7 bases outside the gene matches. There are 16 residues in the CDR3. This chain's CDR3 is CASSTTSGDPYNEQFF. The CDR3 DNA follows: TGTGCCAGCAGCACGACTAGCGGGGACCCTTACAATGAGCAGTTCTTC.

This clonotype was seen ten or more times. This chain links TRBV20-1 with TRBJ2-7; 13 nucleotides agree with TRBD2. Germline V gives CDR1 DFQATT, CDR2 SNEGSKA (reference sequence). The ends lost 6 bases at V and 6 bases at J; junction bases unmatched: 5. The CDR3 consists of 13 residues. CDR3 bases: TGCAGTGCCCCAGGACTAGCGGGAGTCGAGCAGTACTTC. Translating gives CSAPGLAGVEQYF.

This clonotype has a count of ten or more. The J gene is TRBJ2-3, the V gene TRBV28; D is ambiguous. The CDR3 runs to 18 residues. Trimming removed 4 bases from V and 0 bases from J, with 20 bases in between. Germline V gives CDR1 MDHEN, CDR2 SYDVKM. Here the CDR3 reads CASSSHVVSSTSTDTQYF. In DNA, the CDR3 is TGTGCCAGCAGTTCCCATGTCGTGTCTTCCACTAGCACAGATACGCAGTATTTT.

This sequence joins TRBV29-1 and TRBJ2-2, with 8 bases lining up with TRBD2. This CDR3 comprises 14 residues. Trimming at V came to 8 bases and at J to 1 base, leaving 6 bases not matched to a gene. Germline loops: CDR1 SQVTM, CDR2 ANQGSEA. As DNA, the CDR3 is TGCAGCACAACGGGAGGGAGGAACACCGGGGAGCTGTTTTTT. As protein: CSTTGGRNTGELFF.

With regard to this clonotype: This may stem from a read error, because a much larger clone lies one nucleotide away. The chain employs TRBV12-3 or TRBV12-4 and TRBJ2-1; weak D call: TRBD2 (6 bases). The CDR3 consists of 15 residues. V was pared by 10 bases and J by 6 bases, with 22 bases between. Here the CDR3 reads CATAGRASEVNEQFF. CDR3 nucleotides: TGTGCCACGGCGGGGCGAGCCTCCGAGGTCAATGAGCAGTTCTTC.

This clonotype was detected only a few times. The chain links TRBV7-3 to TRBJ2-1; 7 positions match TRBD2. Germline V CDR1 and CDR2: SGHTA, FQGTGA. The CDR3 length is 15 residues. V lost 2 bases, J lost 4 bases, and 5 bases stayed unmatched. This CDR3 reads CASSLSSGEYNEQFF. In nucleotides, the CDR3 is TGTGCCAGCAGCTTATCTAGCGGAGAGTACAATGAGCAGTTCTTC.

This clonotype was recorded many times. The V and J genes are TRBV2 and TRBJ2-5; 8 bases align to TRBD1. The CDR3 extends over 13 amino acids. The germline V gene encodes CDR1 SNHLY and CDR2 FYNNEI. V trimming: 7 bases; J trimming: 2 bases; junction bases outside the gene matches: 3. CDR3 in DNA: TGTGCCAGCATCAGACAGGGGCAAGAGACCCAGTACTTC. This gives the protein CASIRQGQETQYF.

This clonotype showed up many times. This sequence joins TRBV5-1 and TRBJ2-1, with D possibly TRBD2 on 7 matching bases. The V end lost 3 bases, the J end lost 3 bases, and 13 bases lay between the germline ends. CDR3 length equals 15 residues. CDR1 and CDR2 (germline): SGHRS, YFSETQ. CDR3 sequence reads: CASSSEGGNYNEQFF. In DNA, the CDR3 is TGCGCCAGCAGCTCCGAGGGGGGGAACTACAATGAGCAGTTCTTC.

The V call is TRBV6-5, the J call TRBJ2-1; the D gene is possibly TRBD2 (6 bases). This CDR3 comprises 18 residues. The V end was cut by 0 bases, the J end by 5 bases, with 20 bases between. Looked up from germline, CDR1 is MNHEY and CDR2 is SVGAGI. CDR3 coding DNA: TGTGCCAGCAGTTACTCTTGGTCCGGGACTCCCCGCCACAATGAGCAGTTCTTC. This gives the protein CASSYSWSGTPRHNEQFF.

This clonotype was seen only a few times. This chain uses TRBV6-1 with TRBJ2-5; 10 positions agree with TRBD2. V gave up 2 bases and J gave up 4 bases; unmatched junction bases: 10. Germline assignment: CDR1 MNHNS and CDR2 SASEGT. The CDR3 contains 17 residues. CDR3 sequence reads: CASSEKRSSGRGETQYF. The DNA of the CDR3 is TGTGCCAGCAGTGAAAAGCGGTCTAGCGGGAGAGGAGAGACCCAGTACTTC.

This clonotype appeared once. A much larger clone lies one base from this, so it may be a read error. The chain is built from TRBV12-3 or TRBV12-4 and TRBJ2-1, with D perhaps matching TRBD1 (5 bases). This CDR3 is 13 amino acids long. V lost 2 bases and J lost 15, with 17 bases in between. DNA for the CDR3: TGTGCCAGCAGTTTAAGTGACTGGGGCTGTCGGTTCTTC. Its protein product is CASSLSDWGCRFF.

This sequence joins TRBV9 and TRBJ1-1; D is unclear. The CDR3 is 16 residues long. V was shortened by 0 bases and J by 0 bases, with 12 bases between the two germline ends. Germline CDR1 reads SGDLS; CDR2 reads YYNGEE. This CDR3 is CASSVAVGPMNTEAFF. The CDR3 region has the DNA TGTGCCAGCAGCGTAGCTGTGGGCCCCATGAACACTGAAGCTTTCTTT.

This clonotype was seen ten or more times. The V and J genes are TRBV5-1 and TRBJ2-3; possible D gene TRBD2, 5 bases. V was cut by 2 bases and J by 1 base, with 14 bases left in between. Germline CDR1 SGHRS, CDR2 YFSETQ. CDR3 length equals 16 residues. The CDR3 reads CASSFVGVDGTDTQYF. The CDR3 DNA sequence: TGCGCCAGCAGCTTTGTGGGAGTCGATGGCACAGATACGCAGTATTTT.

Concerning this clonotype itself: A far larger clone is off by one base, so a read error is likely. The chain uses TRBV28 and TRBJ2-1; D is perhaps TRBD2 (5 bases). V shed 5 bases and J shed 10 bases, with 24 bases lying between them. Germline CDR1 reads MDHEN; CDR2 reads SYDVKM. This CDR3 has 16 amino acids. The CDR3 DNA follows: TGTGCCAGCAGTCCGCCGGGGTTCCCCATTACCTACGAGCAGTTCTTC. Its protein is CASSPPGFPITYEQFF.

A few counts support this clonotype. The V and J genes are TRBV27 and TRBJ2-3; 10 positions match TRBD2. V gave up 3 bases and J gave up 0 bases; unmatched junction bases: 3. Per germline, CDR1 MNHEY and CDR2 SMNVEV (reference sequence). This CDR3 is 16 amino acids long. CDR3 sequence reads: CASSFWGLASTDTQYF. Here the CDR3 DNA reads TGTGCCAGCAGTTTTTGGGGACTAGCGAGCACAGATACGCAGTATTTT.

This clonotype was found many times. This sequence joins TRBV12-3 or TRBV12-4 and TRBJ1-5, with a weak D call TRBD1 (5 bases). The germline V and J ends were trimmed by 3 bases and 5 bases, with 8 bases remaining between them. The CDR3 runs 13 residues. CDR3: CASSLRGYQPQHF. The DNA for the CDR3 is TGTGCCAGCAGTTTGCGGGGGTATCAGCCCCAGCATTTT.

The gene calls are TRBV28 and TRBJ2-3; TRBD2 matches at 7 bases. The CDR3 contains 18 residues. With 4 bases clipped from V and 0 bases from J, the junction kept 13 bases outside the gene matches. Germline CDR1 and CDR2: MDHEN and SYDVKM. CDR3 bases: TGTGCCAGCAGTTCCCCGATACTAGCGAGGCCTAGCACAGATACGCAGTATTTT. This sequence encodes CASSSPILARPSTDTQYF. The whole variable domain, filled in from reference TRBV28 and TRBJ2-3, reads DVKVTQSSRYLVKRTGEKVFLECVQDMDHENMFWYRQDPGLGLRLIYFSYDVKMKEKGDIPEGYSVSREKKERFSLILESASTNQTSMYLCASSSPILARPSTDTQYFGPGTRLTVL.

This clonotype was observed many times. This chain links TRBV7-9 with TRBJ2-7; 7 positions match TRBD1. The CDR3 spans 16 residues. The V segment lost 1 base and the J segment 6 bases; nucleotides outside the gene matches: 12. Germline loops: CDR1 SEHNR, CDR2 FQNEAQ (reference sequence). Written as DNA, the CDR3 is TGTGCCAGCAGCTTAGGTGGGACAGTGATATCAGGCGAGCAGTACTTC. Translating gives CASSLGGTVISGEQYF.

V and J are TRBV28 and TRBJ2-4; 8 nucleotides align to TRBD1. The CDR3 has 15 amino acids. Germline loops: CDR1 MDHEN, CDR2 SYDVKM. Germline trimming cut 3 bases from V and 3 bases from J; bases unmatched to any gene: 4. CDR3 nucleotides: TGTGCCAGCAGTTTGATGACAGGGGTCAAAAACATTCAGTACTTC. Translating gives CASSLMTGVKNIQYF.

The sample holds a few counts of this clonotype. DNA of the CDR3: TGTGCCAGCAGCTTAGTGACGGGGCAGTTCTCCTACGAGCAGTACTTC. Protein product: CASSLVTGQFSYEQYF. This chain uses TRBV7-2 with TRBJ2-7; D is perhaps TRBD1 or TRBD2 (5 bases each). V was shortened by 1 base and J by 0 bases, with 13 bases between the two germline ends. The CDR3 is made up of 16 amino acids. The germline V gene has CDR1 SGHTA and CDR2 FQGNSA.

This clonotype was detected many times. Relative to the germline gene, one junction end is altered; a read error may explain this. The V and J genes are TRBV5-5 and TRBJ2-1; 9 bases are shared with TRBD2. There are 17 residues in the CDR3. The germline gives CDR1 SGHKS, CDR2 YYEKEE (reference sequence). The CDR3 reads CASSLFPSGISHNEQFF. The CDR3 DNA reads TGTGCCAGCAGCTTGTTTCCTAGCGGGATCTCCCACAATGAGCAGTTCTTC. The whole variable domain, remainder taken from reference TRBV5-5 and TRBJ2-1, is DAGVTQSPTHLIKTRGQQVTLRCSPISGHKSVSWYQQVLGQGPQFIFQYYEKEERGRGNFPDRFSARQFPNYSSELNVNALLLGDSALYLCASSLFPSGISHNEQFFGPGTRLTVL.

The gene calls are TRBV19 and TRBJ1-2; D perhaps matches TRBD1 (6 bases). Germline V gene lookup returns CDR1 LNHDA and CDR2 SQIVND (reference sequence). CDR3 length: 15 residues. V lost 5 bases, J lost 4 bases, and 17 bases lay in between. The CDR3 DNA sequence: TGTGCCAGTAGTTCACGGACAGTACCACTCTATGGCTACACCTTC. It yields the protein CASSSRTVPLYGYTF.

V gene TRBV29-1 combines with J gene TRBJ2-7, with D perhaps matching TRBD2 (7 bases). The germline V and J ends were trimmed by 0 bases and 5 bases, with 20 bases remaining between them. The CDR3 covers 16 residues. CDR1 SQVTM and CDR2 ANQGSEA come from the germline V gene. The CDR3 sequence: CSVEDQGGGRGDEQYF. As DNA, the CDR3 is TGCAGCGTTGAAGATCAGGGAGGGGGTAGGGGCGACGAGCAGTACTTC.

This clonotype was observed at least ten times. The chain combines TRBV5-5 with TRBJ1-2; maybe TRBD1 (6 bases). Germline V gives CDR1 SGHKS, CDR2 YYEKEE (reference sequence). The CDR3 contains 15 residues. Trimming took off 0 bases at V and 2 bases at J, with 11 bases between the two ends. CDR3 loop: CASSLEGGGNYGYTF. The CDR3 DNA reads TGTGCCAGCAGCTTGGAGGGAGGGGGGAACTATGGCTACACCTTC.

Concerning this clonotype itself: It is likely a read error: a sequence one base away is far more abundant. The chain employs TRBV11-3 and TRBJ2-5, with 9 bases that match TRBD1. Germline lookup yields CDR1 SGHNT and CDR2 YENEEA. CDR3 length: 14 residues. CDR3 in DNA: TGTGCCAGCAGCCAAGGGACAGGGATGAAGACCCGGTACTTC. It encodes CASSQGTGMKTRYF.

This clonotype was seen only a few times. J is TRBJ1-2 and V is TRBV29-1, with a possible D match to TRBD1 (6 bases). V was trimmed by 7 bases and J by 1 base, leaving 16 bases between them. This CDR3 region has 14 residues. Germline-derived CDR1 and CDR2 are SQVTM and ANQGSEA. The CDR3 DNA is TGCAGCGCCGACCCGGGACACCTTAACTATGGCTACACCTTC. Residues: CSADPGHLNYGYTF. Using reference TRBV29-1 and TRBJ1-2 for the parts outside the CDR3, the full variable domain is SAVISQKPSRDICQRGTSLTIQCQVDSQVTMMFWYRQQPGQSLTLIATANQGSEATYESGFVIDKFPISRPNLTFSTLTVSNMSPEDSSIYLCSADPGHLNYGYTFGSGTRLTVV.

Details on this clonotype: Since a far larger clone is one base different, this is likely a read error. The V gene is TRBV12-3 or TRBV12-4, the J gene TRBJ2-7; perhaps TRBD2 as D (5 bases). CDR3 length: 16 amino acids. The chain's CDR3 is CVSSPQEGISSYEQYF. CDR3 in DNA: TGTGTCAGCAGCCCCCAAGAGGGTATTAGCTCCTACGAGCAGTACTTC.